The 8 T cell receptor beta chains below all came from one sample that was sequenced in a study of OX40 agonist ivuxolimab in advanced cancers. This table comes from immunoSEQ multiplex PCR, and its TCRdb copy is limited to in-frame clones, with some not included. In the table there are 65,000 to 80,000 clones, approximately 93% of which are singletons. Sequenced here: CD4+ or CD8+ T cells sorted from blood, sampled in a trial of the OX40 agonist ivuxolimab. These receptors came from an adult with an advanced solid tumor such as melanoma, head and neck, liver or kidney cancer.

This CDR3 reads CASSLGTGIQETQYF. The CDR3 coding sequence is TGTGCCAGCAGCTTAGGGACAGGGATCCAAGAGACCCAGTACTTC. V is TRBV11-2 and J is TRBJ2-5, with 8 bases fitting TRBD1. The germline gives CDR1 SGHAT, CDR2 FQNNGV. J gave up 1 base and V 1 base, and 2 bases lay outside the gene matches. This CDR3 is 15 amino acids long.

The DNA for the CDR3 is TGTGCCAGCAGCTTCGTCGGGATGTATGACTATGGCTACACCTTC. Amino acids: CASSFVGMYDYGYTF. The V and J genes are TRBV5-8 and TRBJ1-2; no definite D call. This CDR3 has 15 residues. Between the trimmed V and J ends, which lost 2 bases and 3 bases, there was a span of 14 bases. Looked up from germline, CDR1 is SGHTS and CDR2 is YDEGEE.

This chain uses TRBV18 with TRBJ2-2; D is unclear. The CDR3 spans 14 residues. The V gene's germline CDR1 is KGHSH and CDR2 LQKENI. V gave up 2 bases and J gave up 0 bases, with 4 bases separating them. CDR3: CASSPIPNTGELFF. The DNA of the CDR3 is TGTGCCAGCTCACCAATACCGAACACCGGGGAGCTGTTTTTT.

The chain uses TRBV10-2 and TRBJ1-5, with unresolved D. CDR3 length: 17 residues. V was cut by 1 base and J by 7 bases, with 20 bases left in between. CDR1 WSHSY and CDR2 SAAADI come from the germline V gene. CDR3 in DNA: TGCGCCAGCAGTGAGTTAGGAACGGCTGATTCAATACAGCCCCAGCATTTT. It yields the protein CASSELGTADSIQPQHF.

This clone is medium-sized within its sample. The chain recombines TRBV6-1 with TRBJ2-3; D perhaps matches TRBD2 (7 bases). Germline V gene sequence: CDR1 MNHNS, CDR2 SASEGT. Between the trimmed V and J ends, which lost 0 bases and 7 bases, there was a span of 14 bases. The CDR3 contains 15 residues. The CDR3, as DNA: TGTGCCAGCAGTGAAGCTGGGCGGGGGCAACATACGCAGTATTTT. The encoded protein is CASSEAGRGQHTQYF.

The chain combines TRBV28 with TRBJ1-4, with 11 bases identical to TRBD1. V dropped 5 bases and J dropped 6; count of bases not matched to a gene: 17. The CDR3 runs to 19 residues. Germline V gene sequence: CDR1 MDHEN, CDR2 SYDVKM. The CDR3 DNA sequence: TGTGCCAGCAGTCCTGGACCTCGGACAGGGGGCTTTTGGGATGAAAAACTGTTTTTT. Its translation is CASSPGPRTGGFWDEKLFF.

This chain links TRBV7-6 with TRBJ1-1, with D perhaps matching TRBD1 (5 bases). The CDR3 totals 16 residues. Looked up from germline, CDR1 is SGHVS and CDR2 is FNYEAQ. The V and J ends lost 1 base and 0 bases respectively, with 12 bases between them. The CDR3 bases are TGTGCCAGCAGCTTAGACGACAGTTTAATGAACACTGAAGCTTTCTTT. Protein sequence: CASSLDDSLMNTEAFF.

The rearrangement joins TRBV30 to TRBJ1-1; no clear D gene. The germline gives CDR1 GTSNPN, CDR2 SVGIG (reference sequence). The CDR3 sequence is 12 residues long. The V and J ends lost 3 bases and 5 bases respectively, with 10 bases between them. The CDR3 DNA reads TGTGCCTGGAGCGAAAGTGGAACTGAAGCTTTCTTT. Its translation: CAWSESGTEAFF.